This T cell receptor (beta chain) comes out of a study of cytomegalovirus exposure and HLA in healthy donors. Produced via immunoSEQ multiplex PCR; TCRdb's table is partial and in-frame only. The table lists some 170,000 clones, 86% of them singletons. CDR3 length: 13 residues. Trimming shortened V by 1 base and J by 7 bases, and 11 bases separated the two germline ends. CDR1 is SGHDT and CDR2 is YYEEEE in the germline V gene. The chain links TRBV5-6 to TRBJ1-1, with D possibly TRBD1 on 5 matching bases. The sequencing sample was made of PBMCs. The clonotype comes from a woman aged 25 to 39 in good health and CMV-seronegative. In nucleotides, the CDR3 is TGTGCCAGCAGCTTGAGTGCGGGGCGTGAAGCTTTCTTT. It yields the protein CASSLSAGREAFF.